This T cell receptor beta chain was captured by sequencing in a study of vaccination and CD4 T cells after COVID-19. Sequencing of DNA taken from cultured CD4+ T cells relied on the Oncomine TCR Beta short-read assay. TCRdb processed the PCR reads anew with MiXCR; each CDR3 protein has one entry. The sample contains roughly 9,800 distinct CDR3 sequences, around 30% of which appear only once. This clonotype was picked up a small number of times. Its antigen is undetermined. Study-wide results and limits: It was found that, in convalescent patients, 304 of 307 vaccine-specific clones were spike mono-reactive. Convalescent patients showed a median approximately 89% of reactive clones that were seen only post-vaccination.

Regarding treatment: approximately 9-day PBMC culture with coronavirus spike peptide pools or control peptides (ViraFEST assay). Positive SARS-CoV-2 PCR tests in convalescent patients dated from March to December 2020, pre-Alpha, Beta and Delta. Isolation of CD4+ T cells by negative selection took place after more than 9 days of culture. This specimen consisted of CD4+ T cells from blood, cultured in vitro, obtained after SARS-CoV-2 vaccination. The TCR originated in a human donor who had recovered from COVID-19.

CDR3 DNA: TGTGCCAGCAGTTTTTGGACAGACGAAGCTTTCTTT. Translating it yields CASSFWTDEAFF. V usage is TRBV28 and J usage is TRBJ1-1, with a tentative D call TRBD1 (6 bases). Germline assignment: CDR1 MDHEN and CDR2 SYDVKM. V was shortened by 3 bases and J by 8 bases, with 10 bases between the two germline ends. The CDR3 has 12 amino acids.